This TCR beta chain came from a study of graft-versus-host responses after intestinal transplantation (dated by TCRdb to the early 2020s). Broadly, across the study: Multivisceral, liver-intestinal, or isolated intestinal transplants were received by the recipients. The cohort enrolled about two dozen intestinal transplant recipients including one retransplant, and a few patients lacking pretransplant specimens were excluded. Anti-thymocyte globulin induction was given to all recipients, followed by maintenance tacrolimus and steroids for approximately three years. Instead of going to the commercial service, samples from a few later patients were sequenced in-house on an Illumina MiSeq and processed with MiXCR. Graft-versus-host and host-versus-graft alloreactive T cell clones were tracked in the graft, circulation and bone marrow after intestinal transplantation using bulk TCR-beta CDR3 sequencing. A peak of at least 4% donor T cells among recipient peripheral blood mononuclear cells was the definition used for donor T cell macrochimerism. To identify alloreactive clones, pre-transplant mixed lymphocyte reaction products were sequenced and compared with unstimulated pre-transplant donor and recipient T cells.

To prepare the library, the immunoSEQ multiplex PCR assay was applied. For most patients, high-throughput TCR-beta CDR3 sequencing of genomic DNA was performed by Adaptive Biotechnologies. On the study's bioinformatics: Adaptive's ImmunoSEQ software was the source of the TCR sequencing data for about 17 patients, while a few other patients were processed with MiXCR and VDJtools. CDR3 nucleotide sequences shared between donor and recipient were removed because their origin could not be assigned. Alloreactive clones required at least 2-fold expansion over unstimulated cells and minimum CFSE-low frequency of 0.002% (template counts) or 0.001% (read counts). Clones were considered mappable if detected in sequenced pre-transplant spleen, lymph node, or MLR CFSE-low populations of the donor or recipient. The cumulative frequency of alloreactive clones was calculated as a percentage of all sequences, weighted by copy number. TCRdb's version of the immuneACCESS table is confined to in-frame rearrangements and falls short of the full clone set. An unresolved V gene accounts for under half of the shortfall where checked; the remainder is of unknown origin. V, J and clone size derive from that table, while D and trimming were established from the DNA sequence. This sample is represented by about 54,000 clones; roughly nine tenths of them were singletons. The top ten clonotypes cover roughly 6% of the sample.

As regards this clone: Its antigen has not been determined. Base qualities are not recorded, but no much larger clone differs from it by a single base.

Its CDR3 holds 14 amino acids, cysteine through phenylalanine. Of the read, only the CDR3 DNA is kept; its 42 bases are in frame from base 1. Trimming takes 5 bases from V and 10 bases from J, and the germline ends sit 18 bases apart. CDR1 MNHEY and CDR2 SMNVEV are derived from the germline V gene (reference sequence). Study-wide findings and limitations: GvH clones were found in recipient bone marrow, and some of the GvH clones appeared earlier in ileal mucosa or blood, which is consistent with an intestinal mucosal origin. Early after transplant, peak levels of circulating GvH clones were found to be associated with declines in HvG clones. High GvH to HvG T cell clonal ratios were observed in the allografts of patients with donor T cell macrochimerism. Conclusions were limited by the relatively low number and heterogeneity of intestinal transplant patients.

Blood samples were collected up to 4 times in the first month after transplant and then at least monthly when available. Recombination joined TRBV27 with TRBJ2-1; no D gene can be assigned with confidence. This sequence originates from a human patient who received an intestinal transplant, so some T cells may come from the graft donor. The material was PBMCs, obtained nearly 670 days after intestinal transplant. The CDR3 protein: CASSPPGPVPEQFF. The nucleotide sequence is TGTGCCAGCAGTCCCCCGGGCCCGGTTCCCGAGCAGTTCTTC.